A selection of T cell receptor beta chains follows, all from one sample in a study of blood T cell repertoires in COVID-19. Clones were read by immunoSEQ multiplex PCR, and TCRdb kept only the in-frame ones, dropping some. The sample holds about 280,000 clones; 75% to 90% are singletons and the top ten take under 15%. The sequenced sample was peripheral blood. The receptor source for this set is a woman in her 70s with COVID-19, enrolled during active disease. The CDR3 runs from the conserved cysteine through the conserved F or W. The order of the fields is J gene, clone size, V gene, D gene, CDR3 DNA, CDR3 protein. The D gene is left open where the match is weak. Clone size is shown for a subset of rows, as once, few, many or a class of expanded clone.

TRBJ2-5,NA,TRBV3-1/TRBV3-2,TRBD1,TGTGCCAGCAGCCGGCGACAGGGGACAGAGACCCAGTACTTC,CASSRRQGTETQYF
TRBJ1-6,few,TRBV5-1,TRBD1,TGCGCCAGCAGCTCGGGACAGACACTAAATTCACCCCTCCACTTT,CASSSGQTLNSPLHF
TRBJ2-5,NA,TRBV7-9,NA,TGTGCCAGCAGCTTAGGAGCGTACCAAGAGACCCAGTACTTC,CASSLGAYQETQYF
TRBJ2-1,NA,TRBV9,NA,TGTGCCAGCAACCCACAGGCAGACCTCTACAATGAGCAGTTCTTC,CASNPQADLYNEQFF
TRBJ2-1,NA,TRBV28,NA,TGTGCCAGCAGTTTTCAGGGGTCGGACAATGAGCAGTTCTTC,CASSFQGSDNEQFF
TRBJ2-7,NA,TRBV11-2,TRBD1,TGTGCCAGCAGCTCGGGACAGGGTCTTTCCTACGAGCAGTACTTC,CASSSGQGLSYEQYF
TRBJ1-2,NA,TRBV5-4,TRBD1,TGTGCCAGCAGCGGAGACAGGGTCAGTAACTATGGCTACACCTTC,CASSGDRVSNYGYTF
TRBJ1-2,NA,TRBV28,NA,TGTGCCAGCAGCTTAACTTCCGGTGCGTTCTATGGCTACACCTTC,CASSLTSGAFYGYTF
TRBJ2-1,NA,TRBV30,TRBD2,TGTGCCTGCCACTATAGCAGTCGGGGGGGCATCCGGTTCAATGAGCAGTTCTTC,CACHYSSRGGIRFNEQFF
TRBJ2-7,NA,TRBV2,NA,TGTGCCAGCAGTGGACAGGCCGCCTACGAGCAGTACTTC,CASSGQAAYEQYF
TRBJ1-4,NA,TRBV12-3/TRBV12-4,NA,TGTGCCAGCAGCTTAGGACGGGGAAAACTGTTTTTT,CASSLGRGKLFF
TRBJ2-2,NA,TRBV7-9,NA,TGTGCCAGCAGCCGTCTGGGCGAGGGAACCGGGGAGCTGTTTTTT,CASSRLGEGTGELFF
TRBJ2-1,NA,TRBV7-2,TRBD2,TGTGCCAGCAGCTTAAGGGCTAGCGGGGGGCCCTCCTACAATGAGCAGTTCTTC,CASSLRASGGPSYNEQFF
TRBJ1-2,few,TRBV2,TRBD1,TGTGCCAGCAGTTGGACAGGGCGTGACTATGGCTACACCTTC,CASSWTGRDYGYTF
TRBJ1-4,NA,TRBV7-9,NA,TGTGCCAGCAGCTTAGAGCCCGGTTACAATGAAAAACTGTTTTTT,CASSLEPGYNEKLFF
TRBJ2-7,NA,TRBV28,NA,TGTGCCAGCAGTTCCCCCCCACGCGCCTACGAGCAGTACTTC,CASSSPPRAYEQYF
TRBJ1-6,NA,TRBV5-1,NA,TGCGCCAGCAGCTTGGCGGGGGATTCACCCCTCCACTTT,CASSLAGDSPLHF
TRBJ2-1,NA,TRBV19,TRBD1,TGTGCCAGTAGTATGGTCGGGACAGGATCCTACAATGAGCAGTTCTTC,CASSMVGTGSYNEQFF
TRBJ2-7,few,TRBV14,TRBD2,TGTGCCAGCAGCGTGCGGGGGGATCACTACGAGCAGTACTTC,CASSVRGDHYEQYF
TRBJ2-7,NA,TRBV4-2,NA,TGTGCCAGCAGCCAAGAAGAGGGTGGGACCTACGAGCAGTACTTC,CASSQEEGGTYEQYF
TRBJ1-1,NA,TRBV12-3/TRBV12-4,NA,TGTGCCAGCAGTTTTGTGAGGTACGCTGAAGCTTTCTTT,CASSFVRYAEAFF
TRBJ2-3,NA,TRBV5-1,NA,TGCGCCAGCAGCTTGGCCTTAACGCCGGTAACCCAAGATACGCAGTATTTT,CASSLALTPVTQDTQYF
TRBJ2-3,once,TRBV4-2,TRBD2,TGTGCCAGCAGCCAAGACCGTAGGCTAGCGGGGGTGACAGGGCCGCGGTATTTT,CASSQDRRLAGVTGPRYF
TRBJ1-4,NA,TRBV27,NA,TGTGCCAGCAGTTCGCTTCGGACAGAGCCCGAAAAACTGTTTTTT,CASSSLRTEPEKLFF
TRBJ1-2,once,TRBV18,TRBD1,TGTGCCAGCTCACCAATACAGGGGGTGGACTATGGCTACACCTTC,CASSPIQGVDYGYTF
TRBJ1-1,NA,TRBV7-9,NA,TGTGCCAGCAGCTCCACAGGGTCAAGCACTGAAGCTTTCTTT,CASSSTGSSTEAFF
TRBJ2-5,NA,TRBV15,NA,TGTGCCACCAGAGGAGGGGGGGAGGGAGAGACCCAGTACTTC,CATRGGGEGETQYF
TRBJ2-5,NA,TRBV30,TRBD2,TGTGCCTGGAGTGTAACCGGGGGGCAAGAGACCCAGTACTTC,CAWSVTGGQETQYF
TRBJ2-2,NA,TRBV4-3,NA,TGCGCCAGCAGCCAAGATGGCAGGGGAACCGGGGAGCTGTTTTTT,CASSQDGRGTGELFF